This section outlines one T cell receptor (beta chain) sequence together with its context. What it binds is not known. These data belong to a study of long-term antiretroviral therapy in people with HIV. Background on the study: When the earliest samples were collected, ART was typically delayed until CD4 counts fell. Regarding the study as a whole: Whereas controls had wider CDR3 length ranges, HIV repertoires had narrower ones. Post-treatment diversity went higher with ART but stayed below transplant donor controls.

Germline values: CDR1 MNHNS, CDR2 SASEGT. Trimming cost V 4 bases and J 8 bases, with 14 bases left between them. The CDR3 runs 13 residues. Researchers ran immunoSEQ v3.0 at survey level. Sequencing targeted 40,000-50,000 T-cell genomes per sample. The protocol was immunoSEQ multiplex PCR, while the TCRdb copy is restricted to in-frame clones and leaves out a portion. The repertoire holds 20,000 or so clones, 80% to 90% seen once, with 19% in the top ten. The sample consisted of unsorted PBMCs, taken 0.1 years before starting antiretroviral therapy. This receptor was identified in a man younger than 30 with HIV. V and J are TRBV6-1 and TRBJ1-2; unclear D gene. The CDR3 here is CASSVEGLGGYTF. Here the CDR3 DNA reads TGTGCCAGCAGTGTCGAAGGTTTGGGGGGCTACACCTTC.